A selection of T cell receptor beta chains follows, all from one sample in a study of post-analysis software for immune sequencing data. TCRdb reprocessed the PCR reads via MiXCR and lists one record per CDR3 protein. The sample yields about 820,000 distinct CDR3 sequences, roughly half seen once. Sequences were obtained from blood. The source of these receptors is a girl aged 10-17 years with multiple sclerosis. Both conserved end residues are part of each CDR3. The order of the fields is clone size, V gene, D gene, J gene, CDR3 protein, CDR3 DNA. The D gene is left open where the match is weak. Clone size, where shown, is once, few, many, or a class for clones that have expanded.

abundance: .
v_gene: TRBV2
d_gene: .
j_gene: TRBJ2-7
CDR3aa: CVSRREALPSYEQYF
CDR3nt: TGTGTCAGCAGACGTGAGGCCCTGCCCTCCTACGAGCAGTACTTC

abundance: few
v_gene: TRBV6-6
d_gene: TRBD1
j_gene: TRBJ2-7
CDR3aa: CASSYGGQGIGYEQYF
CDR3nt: TGTGCCAGCAGTTACGGGGGACAGGGGATTGGGTACGAGCAGTACTTC

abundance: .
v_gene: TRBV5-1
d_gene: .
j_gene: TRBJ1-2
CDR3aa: CASREEQNYGYTF
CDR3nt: TGCGCCAGCAGAGAGGAGCAGAACTATGGCTACACCTTC

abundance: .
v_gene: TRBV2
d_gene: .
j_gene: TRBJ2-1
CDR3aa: CASSVSLSKFF
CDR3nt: TGTGCCAGCAGTGTTAGCCTGTCGAAGTTCTTC

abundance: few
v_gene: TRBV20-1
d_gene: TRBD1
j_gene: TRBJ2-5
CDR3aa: CSARGTEQGAVPETQYF
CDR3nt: TGCAGTGCTAGAGGGACCGAACAGGGGGCCGTTCCAGAGACCCAGTACTTC

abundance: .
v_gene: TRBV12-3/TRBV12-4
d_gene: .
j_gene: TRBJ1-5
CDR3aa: CASTSQTDKPQHF
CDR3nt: TGTGCCAGCACGTCCCAGACAGATAAGCCCCAGCATTTT

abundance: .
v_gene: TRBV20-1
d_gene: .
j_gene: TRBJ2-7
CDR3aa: CSARGRQNHPEQYF
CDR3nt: TGCAGTGCTAGAGGGCGGCAGAATCATCCAGAGCAGTACTTC

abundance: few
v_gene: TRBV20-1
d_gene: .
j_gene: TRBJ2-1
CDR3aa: CSARDMASSYNEQFF
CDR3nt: TGCAGTGCTAGAGACATGGCTAGCTCCTACAATGAGCAGTTCTTC

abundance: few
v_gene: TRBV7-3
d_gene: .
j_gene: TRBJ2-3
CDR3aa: CASSPHRGGTDTQYF
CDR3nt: TGTGCCAGCAGCCCACACCGCGGGGGCACAGATACGCAGTATTTT

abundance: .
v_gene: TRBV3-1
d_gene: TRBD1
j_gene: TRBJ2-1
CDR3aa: CASSQEGGRRYNEQFF
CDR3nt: TGTGCCAGCAGCCAAGAAGGGGGCCGGCGGTACAATGAGCAGTTCTTC

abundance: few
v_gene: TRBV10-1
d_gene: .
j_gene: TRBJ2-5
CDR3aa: CASSEEQETQYF
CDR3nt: TGCGCCAGCAGTGAAGAACAAGAGACCCAGTACTTC

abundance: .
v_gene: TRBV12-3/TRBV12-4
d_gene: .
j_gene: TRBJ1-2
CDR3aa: CASSLAGQYNYGYTF
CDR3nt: TGTGCCAGCAGTTTAGCCGGACAGTATAACTATGGCTACACCTTC

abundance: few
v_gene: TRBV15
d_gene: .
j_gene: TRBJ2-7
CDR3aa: CATSHSRRGYEQYF
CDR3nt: TGTGCCACCAGCCATAGCCGCCGGGGTTACGAGCAGTACTTC

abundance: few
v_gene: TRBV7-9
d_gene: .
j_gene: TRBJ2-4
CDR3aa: CASSPRDGTYEGQYF
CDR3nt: TGTGCCAGCAGCCCTCGGGACGGAACCTACGAAGGGCAGTACTTC

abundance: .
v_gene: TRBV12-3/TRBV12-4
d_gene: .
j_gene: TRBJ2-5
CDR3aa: CASSSLAGSQYF
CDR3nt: TGTGCCAGCAGTTCCCTCGCAGGGTCCCAGTACTTC

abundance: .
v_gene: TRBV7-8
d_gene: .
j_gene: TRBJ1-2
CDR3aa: CASSLAVREGGYTF
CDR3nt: TGTGCCAGCAGCTTAGCGGTCAGGGAGGGTGGCTACACCTTC

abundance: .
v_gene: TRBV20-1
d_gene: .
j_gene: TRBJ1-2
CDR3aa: CSTPDVRYGYTF
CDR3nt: TGCAGTACCCCAGATGTGCGCTATGGCTACACCTTC

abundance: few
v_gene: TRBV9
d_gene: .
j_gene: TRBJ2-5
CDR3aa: CASSVGSVETQYF
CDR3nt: TGTGCCAGCAGCGTAGGATCAGTGGAGACCCAGTACTTC

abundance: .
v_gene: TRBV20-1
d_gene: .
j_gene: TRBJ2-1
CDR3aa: CSARGSRSSYNEQFF
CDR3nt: TGCAGTGCTAGGGGTAGCCGAAGCTCCTACAATGAGCAGTTCTTC

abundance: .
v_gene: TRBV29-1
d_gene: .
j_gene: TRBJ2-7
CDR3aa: CSAASAAYEQYF
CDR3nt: TGCAGCGCTGCTAGCGCTGCCTACGAGCAGTACTTC

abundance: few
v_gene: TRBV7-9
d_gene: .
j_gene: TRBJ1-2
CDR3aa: CASSLGLNYGYTF
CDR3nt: TGTGCCAGCAGCTTAGGGCTGAACTATGGCTACACCTTC

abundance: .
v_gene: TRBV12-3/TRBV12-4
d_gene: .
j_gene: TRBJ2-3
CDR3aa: CASSLRSISTDTQYF
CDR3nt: TGTGCCAGCAGTTTAAGGAGTATTAGCACAGATACGCAGTATTTT

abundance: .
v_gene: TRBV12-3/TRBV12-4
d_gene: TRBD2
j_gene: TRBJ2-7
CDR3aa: CASSSSGLAGYEQYF
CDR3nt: TGTGCCAGCAGTAGTTCGGGGCTAGCGGGATACGAGCAGTACTTC

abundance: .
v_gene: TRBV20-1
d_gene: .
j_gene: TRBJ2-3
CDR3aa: CSASLGRDTQYF
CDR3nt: TGCAGTGCTAGCCTTGGGCGTGATACGCAGTATTTT

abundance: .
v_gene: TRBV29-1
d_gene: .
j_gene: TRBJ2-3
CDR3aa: CSVASVLRPTQYF
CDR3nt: TGCAGCGTCGCCTCCGTCTTGCGCCCCACGCAGTATTTT

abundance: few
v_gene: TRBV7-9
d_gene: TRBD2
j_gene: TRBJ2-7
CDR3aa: CASSYPGTSLSEQYF
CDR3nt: TGTGCCAGCAGCTACCCCGGGACTAGTTTGTCTGAGCAGTACTTC

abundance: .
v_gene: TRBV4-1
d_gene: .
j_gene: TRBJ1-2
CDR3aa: CASSQGGQADPNYGYTF
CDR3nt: TGCGCCAGCAGCCAAGGGGGCCAGGCGGACCCTAACTATGGCTACACCTTC

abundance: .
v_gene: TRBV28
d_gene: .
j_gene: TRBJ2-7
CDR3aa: CASSLSLDRLNYEQYF
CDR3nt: TGTGCCAGCAGTTTATCCCTCGACAGGCTTAACTACGAGCAGTACTTC

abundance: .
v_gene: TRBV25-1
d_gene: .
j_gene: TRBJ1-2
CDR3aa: CASRGPINYGYTF
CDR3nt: TGTGCCAGCAGGGGGCCGATTAACTATGGCTACACCTTC

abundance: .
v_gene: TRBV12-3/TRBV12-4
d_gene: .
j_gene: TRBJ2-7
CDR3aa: CASSSPSEAYEQYF
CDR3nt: TGTGCCAGCAGTTCCCCGAGCGAGGCCTACGAGCAGTACTTC

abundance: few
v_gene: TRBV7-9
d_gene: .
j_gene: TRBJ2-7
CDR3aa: CAILREGSGERGDEQYF
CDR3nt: TGTGCCATCTTAAGAGAGGGCTCGGGGGAGAGGGGGGACGAGCAGTACTTC

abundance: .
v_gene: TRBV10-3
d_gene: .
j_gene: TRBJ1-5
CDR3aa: CAISEARNQPQHF
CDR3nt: TGTGCCATCAGTGAGGCCCGGAATCAGCCCCAGCATTTT

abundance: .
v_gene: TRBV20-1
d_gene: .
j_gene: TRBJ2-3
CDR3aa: CSARDPKRDTQYF
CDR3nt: TGCAGTGCTAGAGATCCAAAAAGGGATACGCAGTATTTT

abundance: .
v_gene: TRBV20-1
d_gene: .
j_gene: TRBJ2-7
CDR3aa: CSAKRAGYEQYF
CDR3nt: TGCAGTGCTAAGCGGGCGGGGTACGAGCAGTACTTC

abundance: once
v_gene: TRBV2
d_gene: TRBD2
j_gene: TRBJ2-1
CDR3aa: CASNSGSRGQFF
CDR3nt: TGTGCCAGCAATAGCGGGAGTCGTGGGCAGTTCTTC

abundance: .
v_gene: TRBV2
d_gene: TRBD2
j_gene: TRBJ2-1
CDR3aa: CASREREGLYNEQFF
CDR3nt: TGTGCCAGCCGCGAGCGGGAGGGCCTGTACAATGAGCAGTTCTTC

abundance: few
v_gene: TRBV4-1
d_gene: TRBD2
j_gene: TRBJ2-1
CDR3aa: CASSQEVPGTSRPEQFF
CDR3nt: TGCGCCAGCAGCCAAGAGGTGCCCGGGACTAGTCGTCCTGAGCAGTTCTTC

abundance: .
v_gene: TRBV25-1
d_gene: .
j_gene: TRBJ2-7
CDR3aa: CASSAPGLLSYEQYF
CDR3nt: TGTGCCAGCAGTGCCCCGGGACTGCTCTCGTACGAGCAGTACTTC

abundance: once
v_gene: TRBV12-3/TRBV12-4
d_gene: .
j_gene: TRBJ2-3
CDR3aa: CASTRSGRNTDTQYF
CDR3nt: TGTGCCAGCACCCGGAGCGGGCGCAACACAGATACGCAGTATTTT

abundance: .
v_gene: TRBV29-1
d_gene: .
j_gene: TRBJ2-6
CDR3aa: CSVETISGANVLTF
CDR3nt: TGCAGCGTCGAGACAATCTCTGGGGCCAACGTCCTGACTTTC

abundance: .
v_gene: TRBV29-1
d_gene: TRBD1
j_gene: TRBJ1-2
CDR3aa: CSVAQGRNYGYTF
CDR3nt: TGCAGCGTTGCACAGGGGAGGAACTATGGCTACACCTTC

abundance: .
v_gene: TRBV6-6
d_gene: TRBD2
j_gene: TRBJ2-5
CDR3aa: CASSPLAGGRRETQYF
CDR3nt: TGTGCTAGCAGCCCCCTAGCGGGGGGGCGACGAGAGACCCAGTACTTC

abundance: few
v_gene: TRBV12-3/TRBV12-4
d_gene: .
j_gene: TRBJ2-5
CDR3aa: CASSKTETQYF
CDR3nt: TGTGCCAGCTCGAAAACGGAGACCCAGTACTTC

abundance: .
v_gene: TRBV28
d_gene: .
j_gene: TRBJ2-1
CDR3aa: CASSSSGVQVGEQFF
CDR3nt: TGTGCCAGCAGTTCTTCAGGGGTTCAGGTTGGTGAGCAGTTCTTC

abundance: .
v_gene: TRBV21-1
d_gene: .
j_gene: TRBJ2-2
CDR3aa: CASDTGYGGELFF
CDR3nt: TGTGCCAGCGATACAGGGTATGGCGGGGAGCTGTTTTTT

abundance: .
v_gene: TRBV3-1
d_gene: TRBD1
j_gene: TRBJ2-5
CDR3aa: CASRLPGTVGETQYF
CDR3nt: TGTGCCAGCAGACTCCCTGGGACAGTAGGAGAGACCCAGTACTTC

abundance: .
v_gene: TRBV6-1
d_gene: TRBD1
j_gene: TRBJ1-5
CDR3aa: CASQGQFYQPQHF
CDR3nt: TGTGCCAGCCAGGGACAGTTTTATCAGCCCCAGCATTTT

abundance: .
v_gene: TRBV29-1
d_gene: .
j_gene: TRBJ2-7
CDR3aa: CSGREDAAYEQYF
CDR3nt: TGCAGCGGCAGGGAAGATGCGGCCTACGAGCAGTACTTC

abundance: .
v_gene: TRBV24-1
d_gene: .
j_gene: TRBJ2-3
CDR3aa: CATARTSTDTQYF
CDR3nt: TGTGCCACGGCTCGAACTAGCACAGATACGCAGTATTTT

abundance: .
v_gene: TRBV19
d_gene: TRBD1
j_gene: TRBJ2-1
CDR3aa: CASSPGQGAVDEQFF
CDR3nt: TGTGCCAGTAGCCCCGGACAGGGGGCTGTCGATGAGCAGTTCTTC

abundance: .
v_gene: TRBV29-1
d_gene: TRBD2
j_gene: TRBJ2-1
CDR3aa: CSSDRGAGGGSYNEQFF
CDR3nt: TGCAGCTCAGACCGGGGGGCGGGAGGGGGCTCCTACAATGAGCAGTTCTTC

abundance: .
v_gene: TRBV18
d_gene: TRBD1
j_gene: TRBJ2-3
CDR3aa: CASSDYGQVGDTQYF
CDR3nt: TGTGCCAGCTCAGATTACGGACAGGTCGGAGATACGCAGTATTTT